Presented here are 14 T cell receptor beta chains from one specimen sequenced in a study of blood T cell repertoires in COVID-19. Measured with immunoSEQ multiplex PCR; TCRdb has only the in-frame clones, and not every one. The table includes about 200,000 clones, about 80% detected once. Material for sequencing was PBMCs or T cells enriched from blood (not recorded which). Receptors were obtained from a man between 35 and 55 years old who had recovered from COVID-19.

This sequence joins TRBV14 and TRBJ1-2; TRBD1 agrees at 7 bases. CDR3 size: 13 residues. CDR1 and CDR2 from the germline V gene are SGHDN and FVKESK. After removal of 4 bases from V and 5 bases from J, the junction contained 4 bases not matched to a gene. CDR3 residues: CASSLTGVYGYTF. The CDR3 DNA sequence: TGTGCCAGCAGCCTCACAGGGGTGTATGGCTACACCTTC. The full variable domain, its missing parts supplied by reference TRBV14 and TRBJ1-2, is EAGVTQFPSHSVIEKGQTVTLRCDPISGHDNLYWYRRVMGKEIKFLLHFVKESKQDESGMPNNRFLAERTGGTYSTLKVQPAELEDSGVYFCASSLTGVYGYTFGSGTRLTVV.

This chain joins TRBV11-2 and TRBJ1-3; the D is unclear. This CDR3 is built from 15 residues. Trimming took off 2 bases at V and 3 bases at J, with 11 bases between the two ends. Germline assignment: CDR1 SGHAT and CDR2 FQNNGV. This chain's CDR3 is CASSLFPGFGNTIYF. CDR3 in DNA: TGTGCCAGCAGCTTATTTCCCGGGTTTGGAAACACCATATATTTT.

The genes are TRBV3-1 (or the pseudogene TRBV3-2) and TRBJ1-2; no clear D gene. Trimming left V 1 base short and J 5 bases short, with 23 bases between. The length of the CDR3 is 18 residues. CDR1 LGHDT and CDR2 YNNKEL come from the germline V gene (reference sequence). The CDR3, as DNA: TGTGCCAGCAGCCAAGTTTTACCCATCCCGGGTATCGGGTATGGCTACACCTTC. As protein: CASSQVLPIPGIGYGYTF.

The chain couples TRBV5-4 to TRBJ1-6; D is unclear. Germline assignment: CDR1 SGHNT and CDR2 YYREEE (reference sequence). The CDR3 loop spans 13 amino acids. Trimming stripped 1 base from V and 5 bases from J, with 4 bases between. The CDR3 region has the DNA TGTGCCAGCAGCTTGCAGGATAATTCACCCCTCCACTTT. Translating gives CASSLQDNSPLHF. Full variable domain (missing parts from reference TRBV5-4 and TRBJ1-6): ETGVTQSPTHLIKTRGQQVTLRCSSQSGHNTVSWYQQALGQGPQFIFQYYREEENGRGNFPPRFSGLQFPNYSSELNVNALELDDSALYLCASSLQDNSPLHFGNGTRLTVT.

The chain carries TRBV28 and TRBJ2-3, with 14 nucleotides matching TRBD2. The CDR3 has 18 amino acids. J gave up 5 bases and V 2 bases, and 9 bases lay outside the gene matches. CDR1 is MDHEN and CDR2 is SYDVKM in the germline V gene. CDR3: CASSLEGRTSGGRDTQYF. The CDR3 DNA reads as TGTGCCAGCAGTTTAGAAGGTCGGACTAGCGGGGGGAGAGATACGCAGTATTTT.

This clone was found a few times. The chain has TRBV5-1 and TRBJ2-2, with 9 nucleotides matching TRBD2. The CDR3 runs to 16 residues. Trimming took 0 bases from V and 6 from J; bases not matched to a gene: 6. CDR1 is SGHRS and CDR2 is YFSETQ in the germline V gene. CDR3 protein: CASSLARGLAAGELFF. Written as DNA, the CDR3 is TGCGCCAGCAGCTTGGCCCGGGGACTAGCTGCCGGGGAGCTGTTTTTT.

This clone was counted a few times. The missing conserved phenylalanine or tryptophan at the end of this CDR3 makes a read error likely. No DNA is shown, since the ends of the CDR3 on it are uncertain; the CDR3 is the one TCRdb lists. This rearrangement joins TRBV4-1 to TRBJ1-3. The CDR3 is made up of 12 amino acids, end residues included. CDR1 is MGHRA and CDR2 is YSYEKL in the germline V gene. The CDR3 loop reads CASRGQEGIFMV.

The J gene is TRBJ2-7, the V gene TRBV2, with a weak D call TRBD1 (6 bases). CDR3 length: 15 residues. The V gene lost 4 bases and the J gene lost 0 bases, with 13 bases spanning the gap. Looked up from germline, CDR1 is SNHLY and CDR2 is FYNNEI. CDR3 nucleotides: TGTGCCAGCAGTGTTTTGGGGGCATTCTCCTACGAGCAGTACTTC. Amino acid sequence: CASSVLGAFSYEQYF.

This chain uses TRBV11-3 with TRBJ1-3, with a possible D match to TRBD1 (6 bases). The CDR3 spans 14 residues. Germline CDR1 is SGHNT and CDR2 is YENEEA. Trimming shortened V by 5 bases and J by 0 bases, and 8 bases separated the two germline ends. CDR3 residues: CASSDRTSGNTIYF. CDR3 sequence (DNA): TGTGCCAGCAGCGACAGGACCTCTGGAAACACCATATATTTT.

The V gene is TRBV5-6, the J gene TRBJ2-5; 10 bases agree with TRBD1. Trimming took 4 bases from V and 5 from J; bases not matched to a gene: 8. Germline V gene data show CDR1 as SGHDT and CDR2 as YYEEEE. CDR3 size: 15 residues. This CDR3 reads CASSPEGTGDETQYF. The CDR3 nucleotides read TGTGCCAGCAGCCCCGAGGGGACAGGGGACGAGACCCAGTACTTC.

The chain links TRBV6-2 or TRBV6-3 to TRBJ2-5; a possible D gene is TRBD1 (6 bases). Germline-derived CDR1 and CDR2 are MNHEY and SVGEGT. The V and J ends lost 6 bases and 4 bases respectively, with 9 bases between them. The CDR3 contains 12 residues. CDR3 in amino acids: CASSSGVETQYF. CDR3 sequence (DNA): TGTGCCAGCAGCTCAGGGGTAGAGACCCAGTACTTC.

In its sample, this clone was seen once. The rearrangement uses TRBV6-5 and TRBJ1-3; TRBD1 aligns across 8 bases. Losses at the gene ends were 7 bases for V and 4 bases for J; bases not matched to a gene: 6. Germline V gene sequence: CDR1 MNHEY, CDR2 SVGAGI. This CDR3 is 14 amino acids long. The CDR3 reads CASTDRGRGNTIYF. The DNA for the CDR3 is TGTGCCAGCACCGACAGGGGAAGGGGAAACACCATATATTTT.

V usage is TRBV7-2 and J usage is TRBJ1-2, with TRBD1 identical over 9 bases. Unmatched junction bases numbered 9, after V lost 4 bases and J lost 6 bases. Germline CDR1 reads SGHTA; CDR2 reads FQGNSA. The CDR3 extends over 15 amino acids. CDR3: CASSWAPGQGNGYTF. The CDR3 nucleotides read TGTGCCAGCAGCTGGGCCCCGGGACAGGGTAATGGCTACACCTTC. Combining the CDR3 with reference TRBV7-2 and TRBJ1-2 gives the whole variable domain GAGVSQSPSNKVTEKGKDVELRCDPISGHTALYWYRQSLGQGLEFLIYFQGNSAPDKSGLPSDRFSAERTGGSVSTLTIQRTQQEDSAVYLCASSWAPGQGNGYTFGSGTRLTVV.

This clone is medium-sized within its sample. The chain recombines TRBV28 with TRBJ2-1, with a weak D call TRBD1 (6 bases). Trimming cost V 2 bases and J 4 bases, with 12 bases left between them. CDR1 is MDHEN, CDR2 SYDVKM, per germline. The length of the CDR3 is 15 residues. The CDR3 here is CASSLTGNPYNEQFF. CDR3 coding DNA: TGTGCCAGCAGTTTAACAGGGAACCCTTACAATGAGCAGTTCTTC.